This T cell receptor beta chain was recovered during a study of molecular identifiers for immune sequencing clone quantification. The study, taken as a whole, reports: Clone sizes could be underestimated for highly expanded clones when identical TCR molecules share a barcode.

Note on this clonotype: The target antigen is unknown. One end of the junction varies from germline; a read error may be responsible.

In TCRdb, the PCR reads were re-called with MiXCR into one record per CDR3 protein. The sample lists 35,000 to 45,000 distinct CDR3 sequences, less than 20% occurring once. The sample taken for sequencing was naive CD8+ T cells from blood, with Jurkat cell RNA spiked in. The subset is: FACS-sorted CD8+CD4-CCR7+CD45RA+ naive T cells. The TCR was taken from a human donor in good health. Some libraries in this study had Jurkat cell RNA spiked in.

CDR3: CAASRGETGPYEQYF. In DNA form, the CDR3 reads TGTGCCGCCAGCAGAGGTGAGACAGGGCCCTACGAGCAGTACTTC. This chain joins TRBV15 and TRBJ2-7; 7 positions match TRBD1. The CDR3 consists of 15 residues. Germline V CDR1 and CDR2: LNHNV, YYDKDF (reference sequence).